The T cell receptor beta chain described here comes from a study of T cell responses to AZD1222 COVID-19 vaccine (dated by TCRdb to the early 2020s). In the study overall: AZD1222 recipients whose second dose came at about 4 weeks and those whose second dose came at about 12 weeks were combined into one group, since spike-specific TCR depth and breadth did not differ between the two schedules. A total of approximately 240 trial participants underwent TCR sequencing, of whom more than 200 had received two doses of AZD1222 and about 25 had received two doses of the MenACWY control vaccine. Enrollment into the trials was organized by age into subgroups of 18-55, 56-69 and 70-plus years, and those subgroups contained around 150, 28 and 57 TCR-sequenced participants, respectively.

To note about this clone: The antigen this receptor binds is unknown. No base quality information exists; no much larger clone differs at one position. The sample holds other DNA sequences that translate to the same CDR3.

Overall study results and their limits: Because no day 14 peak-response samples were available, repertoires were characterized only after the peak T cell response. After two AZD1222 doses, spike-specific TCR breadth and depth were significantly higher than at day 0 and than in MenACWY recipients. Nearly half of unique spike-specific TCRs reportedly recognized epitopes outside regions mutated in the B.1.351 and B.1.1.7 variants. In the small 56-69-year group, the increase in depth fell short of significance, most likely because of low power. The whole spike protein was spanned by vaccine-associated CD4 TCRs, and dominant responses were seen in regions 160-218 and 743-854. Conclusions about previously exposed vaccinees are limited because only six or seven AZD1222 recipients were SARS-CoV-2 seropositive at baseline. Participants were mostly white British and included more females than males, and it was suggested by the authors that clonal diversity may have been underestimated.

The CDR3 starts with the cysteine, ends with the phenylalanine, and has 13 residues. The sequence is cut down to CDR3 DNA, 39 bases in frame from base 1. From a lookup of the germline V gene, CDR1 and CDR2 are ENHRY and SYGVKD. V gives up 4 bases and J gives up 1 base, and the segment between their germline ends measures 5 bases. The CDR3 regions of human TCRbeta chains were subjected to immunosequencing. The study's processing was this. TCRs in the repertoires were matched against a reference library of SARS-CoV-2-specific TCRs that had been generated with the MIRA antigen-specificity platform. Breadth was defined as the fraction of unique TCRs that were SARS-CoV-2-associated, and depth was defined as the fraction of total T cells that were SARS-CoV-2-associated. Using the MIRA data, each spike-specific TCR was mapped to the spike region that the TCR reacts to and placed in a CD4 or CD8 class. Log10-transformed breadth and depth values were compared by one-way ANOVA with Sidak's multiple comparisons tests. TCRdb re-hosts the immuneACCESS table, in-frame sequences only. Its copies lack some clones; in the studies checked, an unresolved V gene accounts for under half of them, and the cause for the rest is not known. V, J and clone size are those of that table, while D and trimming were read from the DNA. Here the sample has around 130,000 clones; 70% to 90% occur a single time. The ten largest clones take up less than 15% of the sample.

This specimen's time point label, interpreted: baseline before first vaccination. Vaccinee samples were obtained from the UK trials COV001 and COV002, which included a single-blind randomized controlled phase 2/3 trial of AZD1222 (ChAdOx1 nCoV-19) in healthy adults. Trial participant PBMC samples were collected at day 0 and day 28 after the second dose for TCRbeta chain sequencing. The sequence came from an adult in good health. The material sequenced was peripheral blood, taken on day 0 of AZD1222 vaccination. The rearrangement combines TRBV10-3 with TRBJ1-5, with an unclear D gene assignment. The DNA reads TGTGCCATCAGTGGGGGAAGCAATCAGCCCCAGCATTTT. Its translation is CAISGGSNQPQHF.